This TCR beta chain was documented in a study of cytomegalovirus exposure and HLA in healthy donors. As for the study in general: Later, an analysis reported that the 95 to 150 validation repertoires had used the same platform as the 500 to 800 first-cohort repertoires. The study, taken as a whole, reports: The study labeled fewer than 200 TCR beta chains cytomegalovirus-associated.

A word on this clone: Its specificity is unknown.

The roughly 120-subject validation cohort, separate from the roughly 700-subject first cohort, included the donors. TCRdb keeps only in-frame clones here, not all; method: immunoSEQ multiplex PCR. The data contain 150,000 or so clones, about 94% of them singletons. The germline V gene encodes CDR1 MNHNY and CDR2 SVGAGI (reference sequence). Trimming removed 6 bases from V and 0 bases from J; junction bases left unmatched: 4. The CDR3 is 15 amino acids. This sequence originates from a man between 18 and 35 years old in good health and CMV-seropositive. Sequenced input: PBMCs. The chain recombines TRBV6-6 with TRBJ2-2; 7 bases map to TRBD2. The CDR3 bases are TGTGCCAGCAGCGCTAGCGGCGCGAACACCGGGGAGCTGTTTTTT. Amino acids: CASSASGANTGELFF.